One and the same sample provided the 31 T cell receptor beta chains below, sequenced in a study of T cell changes during pregnancy in multiple sclerosis. TCRdb's table, derived via immunoSEQ multiplex PCR, lists solely in-frame clones and lacks some. The sample has about 100,000 clones; 85% to 95% are singletons. The specimen comprised peripheral blood, sampled in the first trimester of pregnancy. Every receptor here comes from a female donor with multiple sclerosis, enrolled in a pregnancy study.

The J gene is TRBJ2-1, the V gene TRBV6-1; TRBD2 matches 7 bases. Trimming cost V 6 bases and J 12 bases; bases outside gene matches: 11. CDR3 length equals 13 residues. Germline values: CDR1 MNHNS, CDR2 SASEGT. CDR3 coding DNA: TGTGCCAGCAGAAGGGAGTCGGGGGGAGCGCAGTTCTTC. It specifies CASRRESGGAQFF.

DNA for the CDR3: TGTGCCAGCAGCTTCCTCAGGGTTAACACTGAAGCTTTCTTT. This codes for CASSFLRVNTEAFF. The chain joins TRBV5-8 to TRBJ1-1; D perhaps matches TRBD1 (5 bases). Trimming removed 2 bases at V and 2 bases at J, with 10 bases between. CDR1 and CDR2 from the germline V gene are SGHTS and YDEGEE. The CDR3 runs 14 residues.

The chain carries TRBV7-8 and TRBJ1-4, with 7 bases fitting TRBD1. Germline assignment: CDR1 SGHVS and CDR2 FQNEAQ. This CDR3 has 16 amino acids. Germline trimming cut 5 bases from V and 8 bases from J; bases unmatched to any gene: 14. Here the CDR3 DNA reads TGTGCCAGCAGCCTCACCTTTCAGGGGGTAGAAGAAAAACTGTTTTTT. This sequence encodes CASSLTFQGVEEKLFF.

This chain links TRBV7-9 with TRBJ1-4, with D tentatively TRBD1 (6 bases). V dropped 2 bases and J dropped 7 bases, with 8 bases sitting between them. The CDR3 has 13 amino acids. From germline, CDR1 is SEHNR and CDR2 FQNEAQ (reference sequence). CDR3 sequence reads: CASSLQGSEKLFF. The CDR3 DNA sequence: TGTGCCAGCAGCTTACAGGGGAGTGAAAAACTGTTTTTT.

The rearrangement uses TRBV6-1 and TRBJ1-3, with 9 bases matching TRBD1. CDR3 length: 15 residues. V gave up 2 bases and J gave up 4 bases; unmatched junction bases: 3. The germline V gene encodes CDR1 MNHNS and CDR2 SASEGT. In nucleotides, the CDR3 is TGTGCCAGCAGTGAACGGACAGGGGAAGGAAACACCATATATTTT. Its translation is CASSERTGEGNTIYF.

V gene TRBV10-3 combines with J gene TRBJ2-5; 10 nucleotides match TRBD1. Per the germline V gene, CDR1 is ENHRY and CDR2 is SYGVKD. Unmatched junction bases numbered 13, after V lost 7 bases and J lost 5 bases. The CDR3 runs 16 residues. The CDR3 loop is CAITGQGKVADETQYF. The CDR3 nucleotides read TGTGCCATCACGGGACAGGGGAAGGTGGCCGACGAGACCCAGTACTTC.

The count of this clone is one. The chain links TRBV27 to TRBJ1-5, with D possibly matching TRBD1 (5 bases). In germline, CDR1 is MNHEY, CDR2 SMNVEV (reference sequence). The CDR3 spans 16 residues. V dropped 8 bases and J dropped 1 base, with 18 bases sitting between them. The CDR3 DNA is TGTGCCAGCGGCGTCGGACAAATCGGAAGCAATCAGCCCCAGCATTTT. The encoded protein is CASGVGQIGSNQPQHF.

The chain joins TRBV7-9 to TRBJ1-2, with 7 bases fitting TRBD1. This CDR3 comprises 15 residues. With V trimmed by 5 bases and J by 4 bases, 10 bases remained unmatched. Germline CDR1 reads SEHNR; CDR2 reads FQNEAQ (reference sequence). The CDR3 spells CASSPGPQGGYGYTF. In DNA form, the CDR3 reads TGTGCCAGCAGCCCCGGCCCCCAGGGGGGCTATGGCTACACCTTC.

The count of this clone is one. The CDR3 spells CASSPAYRTEETQYF. The CDR3, as DNA: TGTGCCAGCTCACCAGCATATCGGACAGAAGAGACCCAGTACTTC. V gene TRBV18 combines with J gene TRBJ2-5, with D possibly matching TRBD1 (6 bases). Trimming took off 2 bases at V and 3 bases at J, with 13 bases between the two ends. The germline V gene has CDR1 KGHSH and CDR2 LQKENI. CDR3 length equals 15 residues.

The V gene is TRBV27, the J gene TRBJ2-2, with D perhaps TRBD1 (6 bases). V lost 8 bases and J lost 2, with 9 bases in between. This CDR3 comprises 13 residues. Germline CDR1 and CDR2: MNHEY and SMNVEV (reference sequence). The DNA for the CDR3 is TGTGCCAGCCAGGACAGAAACACCGGGGAGCTGTTTTTT. It is translated as CASQDRNTGELFF.

V and J are TRBV4-1 and TRBJ1-3; 9 positions agree with TRBD1. Trimming at V came to 0 bases and at J to 11 bases, leaving 11 bases not matched to a gene. The CDR3 is 16 residues long. Germline loops: CDR1 MGHRA, CDR2 YSYEKL. The DNA for the CDR3 is TGCGCCAGCAGCCAAGATCGAGGGACAGGGAAGGTCCCCATATATTTT. Translated, it gives CASSQDRGTGKVPIYF.

The genes are TRBV7-9 and TRBJ2-7, with 7 bases matching TRBD2. The CDR3 covers 17 residues. J was trimmed by 2 bases and V by 5 bases; bases with no gene match: 15. Germline V lookup: CDR1 SEHNR, CDR2 FQNEAQ (reference sequence). The CDR3 protein is CASSPAVLGGRAYEQYF. CDR3 nucleotide sequence: TGTGCCAGCAGCCCAGCGGTCCTTGGGGGGAGGGCCTACGAGCAGTACTTC. The whole variable domain, filled in from reference TRBV7-9 and TRBJ2-7, reads DTGVSQNPRHKITKRGQNVTFRCDPISEHNRLYWYRQTLGQGPEFLTYFQNEAQLEKSRLLSDRFSAERPKGSFSTLEIQRTEQGDSAMYLCASSPAVLGGRAYEQYFGPGTRLTVT.

In its sample, this clone was seen once. This chain connects TRBV10-3 to TRBJ2-7, with 11 bases matching TRBD1. The V gene end was trimmed by 0 bases and the J gene end by 4 bases; junction bases not matched to a gene: 5. From germline, CDR1 is ENHRY and CDR2 SYGVKD. The CDR3 runs to 16 residues. DNA of the CDR3: TGTGCCATCAGTGAGTCGGACAGGGGGCTAGGGTACGAGCAGTACTTC. It encodes CAISESDRGLGYEQYF.

The chain combines TRBV5-6 with TRBJ2-5, with 9 nucleotides matching TRBD1. Unmatched junction bases numbered 4, after V lost 3 bases and J lost 7 bases. The CDR3 runs 13 residues. CDR1 and CDR2 (germline): SGHDT, YYEEEE. CDR3 loop: CASSWDREVTQYF. Here the CDR3 DNA reads TGTGCCAGCAGCTGGGACAGGGAGGTGACCCAGTACTTC.

The chain has TRBV11-2 and TRBJ2-7, with a tentative D call TRBD1 (6 bases). The V gene's germline CDR1 is SGHAT and CDR2 FQNNGV. This CDR3 has 12 residues. V gave up 3 bases and J gave up 11 bases, with 14 bases separating them. The CDR3 sequence is CASSLTGTQEYF. CDR3 in DNA: TGTGCCAGCAGCTTGACTGGGACACAGGAGTACTTC.

The chain recombines TRBV5-1 with TRBJ2-6, with TRBD1 identical over 7 bases. This CDR3 has 20 residues. Per the germline V gene, CDR1 is SGHRS and CDR2 is YFSETQ. Unmatched junction bases numbered 16, after V lost 4 bases and J lost 0 bases. CDR3 amino acids: CASSTKTGTEASSGANVLTF. The CDR3 DNA reads TGCGCCAGCAGCACAAAGACCGGGACAGAGGCGTCCTCTGGGGCCAACGTCCTGACTTTC.

The rearrangement joins TRBV5-4 to TRBJ1-2; D might be TRBD1 (5 bases). Germline V gene lookup returns CDR1 SGHNT and CDR2 YYREEE (reference sequence). This CDR3 spans 16 amino acids. With 0 bases removed from V and 4 bases from J, the gap between germline ends came to 16 bases. This CDR3 is CASSLGPGDGPYGYTF. For the CDR3, the DNA is TGTGCCAGCAGCTTGGGGCCGGGGGACGGACCCTATGGCTACACCTTC.

This chain connects TRBV28 to TRBJ1-2; no clear D. The CDR3 contains 14 residues. V shed 4 bases and J shed 8 bases, with 17 bases lying between them. CDR1 and CDR2 from the germline V gene are MDHEN and SYDVKM. The CDR3 DNA is TGTGCCAGCAGTTCCCTAACGAGCCCCTTGGGCTACACCTTC. This codes for CASSSLTSPLGYTF.

The chain couples TRBV7-9 to TRBJ2-1, with D tentatively TRBD2 (6 bases). Trimming left V 0 bases short and J 7 bases short, with 19 bases between. Germline V gene lookup returns CDR1 SEHNR and CDR2 FQNEAQ (reference sequence). This CDR3 contains 17 residues. The CDR3 reads CASSLAQREEGRNEQFF. CDR3 sequence (DNA): TGTGCCAGCAGCTTAGCGCAGAGAGAAGAGGGGAGGAATGAGCAGTTCTTC.

The rearrangement links TRBV9 to TRBJ1-3; TRBD1 aligns across 9 bases. V gave up 1 base and J gave up 4 bases; unmatched junction bases: 15. The CDR3 is made up of 19 amino acids. CDR1 and CDR2 from the germline V gene are SGDLS and YYNGEE. This CDR3 reads CASSVFGTQGAAEGNTIYF. The CDR3 DNA sequence: TGTGCCAGCAGCGTATTTGGGACACAGGGGGCAGCGGAAGGAAACACCATATATTTT.

The rearrangement links TRBV5-1 to TRBJ2-2, with TRBD2 matching over 8 bases. The CDR3 runs to 15 residues. Germline V gene data show CDR1 as SGHRS and CDR2 as YFSETQ. Germline trimming cut 4 bases from V and 3 bases from J; bases unmatched to any gene: 5. CDR3 region: CASSLRLAYTGELFF. CDR3 bases: TGCGCCAGCAGCCTCCGACTAGCGTACACCGGGGAGCTGTTTTTT.

This sequence joins TRBV7-9 and TRBJ2-6; 7 bases align to TRBD2. Trimming removed 3 bases from V and 4 bases from J; junction bases left unmatched: 3. Germline CDR1 is SEHNR and CDR2 is FQNEAQ (reference sequence). CDR3 length: 15 amino acids. The CDR3: CASSLNSGGANVLTF. CDR3 sequence (DNA): TGTGCCAGCAGCTTGAATAGCGGGGGGGCCAACGTCCTGACTTTC.

The rearrangement uses TRBV6-6 and TRBJ1-1, with D uncertain. The CDR3 totals 12 residues. V lost 7 bases and J 1 base, leaving 7 bases between the germline ends. Germline lookup yields CDR1 MNHNY and CDR2 SVGAGI (reference sequence). CDR3 in amino acids: CASTLRNTEAFF. Written as DNA, the CDR3 is TGTGCCAGCACGTTGCGGAACACTGAAGCTTTCTTT.

The gene calls are TRBV16 and TRBJ1-5; a weak D match, TRBD1 (5 bases). Germline V CDR1 and CDR2: KGHSY, FQNENV. This CDR3 has 16 residues. V lost 3 bases, J lost 7 bases, and 19 bases lay in between. CDR3 nucleotides: TGTGCCAGCAGCCAGGGTCAGGGTCGGAAAAGCCAGCCCCAGCATTTT. This codes for CASSQGQGRKSQPQHF.

The chain employs TRBV2 and TRBJ1-4; TRBD1 matches 7 bases. With V trimmed by 7 bases and J by 6 bases, 11 bases remained unmatched. CDR3 length: 15 amino acids. CDR1 and CDR2 (germline): SNHLY, FYNNEI. The CDR3 protein is CASIQGTVDHEKLFF. The CDR3 DNA follows: TGTGCCAGCATTCAAGGGACAGTCGACCATGAAAAACTGTTTTTT.

The chain carries TRBV7-8 and TRBJ2-4; D may be TRBD1 (6 bases). The CDR3 runs 12 residues. Trimming stripped 4 bases from V and 15 bases from J, with 16 bases between. The germline V gene has CDR1 SGHVS and CDR2 FQNEAQ. For the CDR3, the DNA is TGTGCCAGCAGCTACGCTACAGGGAAATCGTACTTC. It translates to CASSYATGKSYF. The variable domain in full, with the rest retrieved from reference TRBV7-8 and TRBJ2-4, is GAGVSQSPRYKVAKRGQDVALRCDPISGHVSLFWYQQALGQGPEFLTYFQNEAQLDKSGLPSDRFFAERPEGSVSTLKIQRTQQEDSAVYLCASSYATGKSYFGAGTRLSVL.

The chain couples TRBV9 to TRBJ2-1, with D possibly TRBD2 on 5 matching bases. Germline loops: CDR1 SGDLS, CDR2 YYNGEE. The CDR3 spans 15 residues. Trimming took off 0 bases at V and 4 bases at J, with 11 bases between the two ends. In DNA, the CDR3 is TGTGCCAGCAGCGTAGGAAGCGGACCATACAATGAGCAGTTCTTC. Residues: CASSVGSGPYNEQFF.

V and J are TRBV7-9 and TRBJ2-3; tentatively, D is TRBD1 (6 bases). Germline V CDR1 and CDR2: SEHNR, FQNEAQ (reference sequence). V lost 5 bases to trimming and J lost 3 bases, with 9 bases between them. This CDR3 region has 13 residues. This CDR3 reads CASSVTGTDTQYF. CDR3 in DNA: TGTGCCAGCAGCGTGACAGGTACAGATACGCAGTATTTT.

The J gene is TRBJ2-3, the V gene TRBV4-1, with 7 bases matching TRBD2. V dropped 1 base and J dropped 0; count of bases not matched to a gene: 1. Germline V gives CDR1 MGHRA, CDR2 YSYEKL. The CDR3 contains 15 residues. CDR3 nucleotides: TGCGCCAGCAGCCAAGGACTAGCTAGCACAGATACGCAGTATTTT. This translates into CASSQGLASTDTQYF.

The chain is built from TRBV6-1 and TRBJ2-5; tentatively, D is TRBD2 (6 bases). Per germline, CDR1 MNHNS and CDR2 SASEGT. This CDR3 is 18 amino acids long. Trimming removed 1 base at V and 0 bases at J, with 18 bases between. The CDR3 protein is CASSEVSKGWGDQETQYF. The CDR3 nucleotides are TGTGCCAGCAGTGAAGTCTCCAAGGGTTGGGGGGACCAAGAGACCCAGTACTTC.

This sequence joins TRBV10-3 and TRBJ1-2; TRBD1 matches at 8 bases. Germline assignment: CDR1 ENHRY and CDR2 SYGVKD. The V segment lost 2 bases and the J segment 5 bases; nucleotides outside the gene matches: 4. The CDR3 is 14 residues long. The CDR3 reads CAISEPGGRYGYTF. Here the CDR3 DNA reads TGTGCCATCAGTGAGCCAGGGGGCAGGTATGGCTACACCTTC.